Presented here are 11 T cell receptor beta chains from one specimen sequenced in a study of blood T cells in healthy people across ages. Then a second PCR, running about 6 to 12 cycles, was carried out with a sample-barcoded 5' primer and a J-beta primer mix. TCRdb analysed the 5' RACE reads with MiXCR anew, one entry per CDR3 protein. Of around 1,000,000 distinct CDR3 sequences in the sample, roughly a quarter were seen once. These same data were also listed under a study on T cells of mothers and their children.

The specimen sequenced was blood. The receptors derive from a girl aged 2 to 9 in good health.

The chain joins TRBV20-1 to TRBJ2-3; TRBD1 matches at 9 bases. V shed 0 bases, J shed 6 bases, and the junction held 4 bases outside the gene matches. Germline loops: CDR1 DFQATT, CDR2 SNEGSKA (reference sequence). The CDR3 is 14 residues long. CDR3 in DNA: TGCAGTGCTAGAGAACAGGGGGCTGGGGATACGCAGTATTTT. This translates into CSAREQGAGDTQYF.

This clonotype was seen a few times. The chain couples TRBV7-9 to TRBJ1-1, with D uncertain. CDR3 size: 13 residues. Trimming left V 3 bases short and J 2 bases short, with 7 bases between. Germline CDR1 is SEHNR and CDR2 is FQNEAQ (reference sequence). CDR3 protein: CASSFSTNTEAFF. CDR3 sequence (DNA): TGTGCCAGCAGCTTTTCGACAAACACTGAAGCTTTCTTT. Full variable domain (outside the CDR3, taken from reference TRBV7-9 and TRBJ1-1): DTGVSQNPRHKITKRGQNVTFRCDPISEHNRLYWYRQTLGQGPEFLTYFQNEAQLEKSRLLSDRFSAERPKGSFSTLEIQRTEQGDSAMYLCASSFSTNTEAFFGQGTRLTVV.

This clonotype was picked up a small number of times. The chain joins TRBV12-3 or TRBV12-4 to TRBJ1-5; no clear D gene. The V end lost 2 bases, the J end lost 11 bases, and 10 bases lay between the germline ends. The CDR3 sequence is 12 residues long. CDR3 DNA sequence: TGTGCCAGCAGTTTAAGCAGGTCCGCCCAGCATTTT. It translates to CASSLSRSAQHF.

This rearrangement joins TRBV28 to TRBJ1-2; possibly TRBD1 for D (5 bases). Germline V gene lookup returns CDR1 MDHEN and CDR2 SYDVKM. V dropped 6 bases and J dropped 8 bases, with 10 bases sitting between them. This CDR3 has 11 amino acids. CDR3 residues: CASRTPGGYTF. The CDR3 DNA is TGTGCCAGCAGGACCCCAGGGGGCTACACCTTC.

This clonotype was observed a handful of times. The chain couples TRBV7-8 to TRBJ2-5; the D gene is possibly TRBD2 (5 bases). The closer fit of TRBJ2-1 to the DNA end suggests the J call may be wrong. The length of the CDR3 is 13 residues. Germline V gene sequence: CDR1 SGHVS, CDR2 FQNEAQ. The CDR3 spells CASSLYGGGEQFF. The DNA for the CDR3 is TGTGCCAGCAGCTTATACGGCGGAGGTGAGCAGTTCTTC.

This clonotype turned up a few times. This chain connects TRBV29-1 to TRBJ2-7; perhaps TRBD2 as D (6 bases). Germline CDR1 reads SQVTM; CDR2 reads ANQGSEA. The V end was cut by 6 bases, the J end by 4 bases, with 10 bases between. The CDR3 spans 11 residues. CDR3 in amino acids: CSVDGGYEQYF. The CDR3 DNA follows: TGCAGCGTAGACGGGGGATACGAGCAGTACTTC.

This chain connects TRBV5-1 to TRBJ1-1; D is unresolved. The CDR3 consists of 14 residues. Trimming took 9 bases from V and 2 from J, leaving 17 bases between them. Looked up from germline, CDR1 is SGHRS and CDR2 is YFSETQ. The DNA of the CDR3 is TGCGCCACCCAGACGGCGGGAGGAAACACTGAAGCTTTCTTT. This gives the protein CATQTAGGNTEAFF.

The gene calls are TRBV7-2 and TRBJ1-1; possible D gene TRBD1, 6 bases. The germline gives CDR1 SGHTA, CDR2 FQGNSA. The CDR3 length is 13 residues. V was cut by 6 bases and J by 12 bases, with 20 bases left in between. Here the CDR3 reads CASRSFLDSLSFF. The CDR3 bases are TGTGCCAGCAGATCATTTCTGGACAGCTTGTCTTTCTTT.

Comments on this clonotype: Sequence at one end of the junction differs from germline and may be a read error. The gene calls are TRBV5-1 and TRBJ2-7, with D possibly matching TRBD1 (6 bases). The length of the CDR3 is 13 residues. Germline V gives CDR1 SGHRS, CDR2 YFSETQ. CDR3 amino acids: CASSFRGDYEQYF. Written as DNA, the CDR3 is TGTGCCAGCAGTTTCAGGGGAGACTACGAGCAGTACTTC.

This clonotype has just a few counts. V and J are TRBV4-2 and TRBJ2-5, with D possibly being TRBD1 or TRBD2 (5 bases each). Trimming left V 0 bases short and J 11 bases short, with 22 bases between. CDR3 size: 16 residues. CDR1 LGHNA and CDR2 YNFKEQ come from the germline V gene. The CDR3 here is CASSQDGGALQEEQYF. CDR3 bases: TGTGCCAGCAGCCAAGATGGGGGTGCTCTCCAAGAAGAGCAGTACTTC.

The table lists this clonotype with a few counts. The junction differs from germline at one of its ends, possibly a read error. The rearrangement links TRBV6-1 to TRBJ2-4, with a weak D call TRBD1 (6 bases). The germline V gene has CDR1 MNHNS and CDR2 SASEGT. CDR3 size: 15 residues. CDR3 loop: CASSLHPMTGNIQYF. For the CDR3, the DNA is TGTGCCAGCAGCCTACACCCCATGACAGGAAACATCCAGTACTTC.